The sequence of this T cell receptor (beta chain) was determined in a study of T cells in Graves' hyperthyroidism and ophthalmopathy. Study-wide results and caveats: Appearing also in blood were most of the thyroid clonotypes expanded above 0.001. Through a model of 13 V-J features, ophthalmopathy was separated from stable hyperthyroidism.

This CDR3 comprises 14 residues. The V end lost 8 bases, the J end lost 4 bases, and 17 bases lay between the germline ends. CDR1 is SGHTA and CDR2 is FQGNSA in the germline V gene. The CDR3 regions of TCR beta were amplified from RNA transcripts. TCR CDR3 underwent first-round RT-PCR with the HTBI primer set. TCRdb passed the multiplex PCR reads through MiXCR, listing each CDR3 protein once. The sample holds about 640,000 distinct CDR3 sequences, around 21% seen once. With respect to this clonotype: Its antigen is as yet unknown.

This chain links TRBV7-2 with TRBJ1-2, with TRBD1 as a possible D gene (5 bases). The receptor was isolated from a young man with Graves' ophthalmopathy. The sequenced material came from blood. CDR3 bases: TGTGCCAGCGATAATATTGGGGCCCGCTATGGCTACACCTTC. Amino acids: CASDNIGARYGYTF.